One and the same sample provided the 23 T cell receptor beta chains below, sequenced in a study of cytomegalovirus exposure and HLA in healthy donors. The PCR used 60 Vbeta and 13 Jbeta primers. Using immunoSEQ multiplex PCR, the repertoire was profiled, and TCRdb retains in-frame clones only, with some absent. The sample has approximately 170,000 clones, roughly 80% seen once. Specimen: PBMCs. The receptor source for this set is a man in his fifties or sixties in good health and CMV-seropositive.

The chain combines TRBV25-1 with TRBJ2-1; possibly TRBD2 for D (6 bases). Germline lookup yields CDR1 MGHDK and CDR2 SYGVNS. The V gene lost 4 bases and the J gene lost 3 bases, with 10 bases spanning the gap. This CDR3 spans 14 amino acids. The CDR3 loop reads CASSGRDFYNEQFF. The CDR3 region has the DNA TGTGCCAGCAGTGGTCGGGACTTCTACAATGAGCAGTTCTTC.

V usage is TRBV28 and J usage is TRBJ2-7; D ambiguous. Germline loops: CDR1 MDHEN, CDR2 SYDVKM. V was cut by 3 bases and J by 0 bases, with 9 bases left in between. The CDR3 extends over 14 amino acids. The CDR3 loop reads CASSFGGSSYEQYF. The CDR3 region has the DNA TGTGCCAGCAGTTTTGGCGGTAGCTCCTACGAGCAGTACTTC.

CDR3 residues: CASSLGLSSGANVLTF. In nucleotides, the CDR3 is TGTGCCAGCAGCTTAGGCCTTAGCTCTGGGGCCAACGTCCTGACTTTC. The J gene is TRBJ2-6, the V gene TRBV7-9; D gene unclear. The CDR3 contains 16 residues. CDR1 and CDR2 from the germline V gene are SEHNR and FQNEAQ (reference sequence). V lost 1 base to trimming and J lost 0 bases, with 7 bases between them.

CDR3 in DNA: TGTGCCAGCAGCCAACTGAGAGGTGGGAGGGCCTACGAGCAGTACTTC. The encoded protein is CASSQLRGGRAYEQYF. The rearrangement uses TRBV4-2 and TRBJ2-7; 7 bases match TRBD2. The CDR3 runs 16 residues. CDR1 is LGHNA and CDR2 is YNFKEQ in the germline V gene. Losses at the gene ends were 2 bases for V and 2 bases for J; bases not matched to a gene: 9.

This chain uses TRBV6-5 with TRBJ2-2, with TRBD1 matching over 7 bases. This CDR3 region has 15 residues. The ends lost 4 bases at V and 6 bases at J; junction bases unmatched: 8. Germline V gene lookup returns CDR1 MNHEY and CDR2 SVGAGI. The CDR3 region is CASSWGDREAGELFF. In DNA, the CDR3 is TGTGCCAGCAGTTGGGGAGACAGGGAAGCCGGGGAGCTGTTTTTT.

The V gene is TRBV6-5, the J gene TRBJ2-7, with TRBD2 matching 10 bases. CDR3 length: 15 amino acids. J lost 4 bases, V lost 1 base, and 4 bases had no gene match. Germline CDR1 and CDR2: MNHEY and SVGAGI. CDR3 DNA sequence: TGTGCCAGCAGTTACTTAGCGGGAGGTGGTTACGAGCAGTACTTC. Its protein product is CASSYLAGGGYEQYF.

The DNA of the CDR3 is TGTGCCAGCAGCTTGTTAAAGATCGGCCGGGGGAACACTGAAGCTTTCTTT. Its translation is CASSLLKIGRGNTEAFF. The chain is built from TRBV5-5 and TRBJ1-1; D ambiguous. The length of the CDR3 is 17 residues. Per germline, CDR1 SGHKS and CDR2 YYEKEE (reference sequence). V gave up 1 base and J gave up 1 base, with 17 bases separating them.

This clone was seen more than once but under ten times. This chain links TRBV5-1 with TRBJ1-1; maybe TRBD1 (5 bases). Trimming stripped 1 base from V and 7 bases from J, with 17 bases between. The CDR3 runs 15 residues. Looked up from germline, CDR1 is SGHRS and CDR2 is YFSETQ. CDR3 in amino acids: CASSLPLGTGDEAFF. Written as DNA, the CDR3 is TGCGCCAGCAGCTTGCCTCTAGGCACAGGAGATGAAGCTTTCTTT. Full variable domain (missing parts from reference TRBV5-1 and TRBJ1-1): KAGVTQTPRYLIKTRGQQVTLSCSPISGHRSVSWYQQTPGQGLQFLFEYFSETQRNKGNFPGRFSGRQFSNSRSEMNVSTLELGDSALYLCASSLPLGTGDEAFFGQGTRLTVV.

The gene calls are TRBV18 and TRBJ2-1; 15 nucleotides agree with TRBD2. The CDR3 is 17 residues long. Trimming cost V 3 bases and J 10 bases; bases outside gene matches: 10. Looked up from germline, CDR1 is KGHSH and CDR2 is LQKENI. CDR3 residues: CASSPPGLAGGLREQFF. CDR3 DNA sequence: TGTGCCAGCTCACCCCCAGGACTAGCGGGAGGGCTTAGGGAGCAGTTCTTC.

In this sample, this clone turned up once. V is TRBV6-5 and J is TRBJ2-7, with D perhaps matching TRBD1 (5 bases). The CDR3 contains 14 residues. Germline V gives CDR1 MNHEY, CDR2 SVGAGI. The V and J ends lost 0 bases and 3 bases respectively, with 9 bases between them. CDR3 coding DNA: TGTGCCAGCAGTTACTCGGGGCGTAACTACGAGCAGTACTTC. Translating gives CASSYSGRNYEQYF.

V is TRBV5-1 and J is TRBJ1-1; tentative D call: TRBD1 (5 bases). This CDR3 has 15 residues. Germline CDR1 is SGHRS and CDR2 is YFSETQ. Trimming removed 3 bases at V and 6 bases at J, with 18 bases between. DNA of the CDR3: TGCGCCAGCAGCTCGGACACCTCGGTGGTCGCTGAAGCTTTCTTT. This translates into CASSSDTSVVAEAFF.

This chain uses TRBV5-6 with TRBJ2-4; D is perhaps TRBD2 (7 bases). Germline-derived CDR1 and CDR2 are SGHDT and YYEEEE. V shed 1 base and J shed 9 bases, with 14 bases lying between them. The CDR3 is 14 amino acids. The chain's CDR3 is CASSLYGGQGIQYF. The DNA for the CDR3 is TGTGCCAGCAGCTTGTACGGGGGGCAGGGCATTCAGTACTTC.

V and J are TRBV19 and TRBJ1-1; a weak D match, TRBD1 (5 bases). Trimming took off 8 bases at V and 4 bases at J, with 11 bases between the two ends. Germline CDR1 is LNHDA and CDR2 is SQIVND (reference sequence). This CDR3 is built from 12 residues. The CDR3 here is CASGWGGTEAFF. In DNA form, the CDR3 reads TGTGCCAGTGGCTGGGGGGGCACTGAAGCTTTCTTT.

The genes are TRBV6-1 and TRBJ2-2, with D unclear. CDR3 size: 15 residues. Germline V gene sequence: CDR1 MNHNS, CDR2 SASEGT. V dropped 6 bases and J dropped 1 base, with 12 bases sitting between them. Written as DNA, the CDR3 is TGTGCCAGCAGAGCGACGGATCTGAACACCGGGGAGCTGTTTTTT. Residues: CASRATDLNTGELFF.

Concerning this clone: The junction shows a germline mismatch at one end, possibly a read error. Other DNA sequences in the sample encode the same CDR3. The V and J genes are TRBV28 and TRBJ1-2; D ambiguous. Germline V gene data show CDR1 as MDHEN and CDR2 as SYDVKM. The CDR3 totals 12 residues. The CDR3 reads CASSLVDYGYTF. The CDR3 nucleotides read TGTGCCAGTAGTTTGGTAGACTATGGCTACACCTTC.

This clone turned up a few times. The chain has TRBV19 and TRBJ2-7; weak D call: TRBD2 (6 bases). Per germline, CDR1 LNHDA and CDR2 SQIVND (reference sequence). V was clipped by 5 bases and J by 9 bases, with 20 bases between them. There are 14 residues in the CDR3. CDR3 sequence reads: CASSPRDGWSGQYF. CDR3 coding DNA: TGTGCCAGTAGTCCGCGGGACGGTTGGTCGGGGCAGTACTTC.

This clone came up a few times. The rearrangement uses TRBV29-1 and TRBJ2-7; possibly TRBD2 for D (7 bases). The ends were cut back, 6 bases at V and 4 bases at J, with 16 bases in the middle. The CDR3 runs 13 residues. CDR1 SQVTM and CDR2 ANQGSEA come from the germline V gene. CDR3 sequence: CSVGGGRAYEQYF. For the CDR3, the DNA is TGCAGCGTGGGGGGGGGCCGGGCGTACGAGCAGTACTTC.

This clone was detected only a few times. The chain combines TRBV2 with TRBJ2-2; the match to TRBD1 covers 9 bases. Losses at the gene ends were 5 bases for V and 5 bases for J; bases not matched to a gene: 12. The CDR3 is made up of 17 amino acids. Per the germline V gene, CDR1 is SNHLY and CDR2 is FYNNEI. The CDR3 nucleotides are TGTGCCAGCAGTTCTCCACCCCAAGGACAGGGGACCGGGGAGCTGTTTTTT. It yields the protein CASSSPPQGQGTGELFF.

The chain has TRBV11-2 and TRBJ2-1; tentatively, D is TRBD1 (6 bases). Trimming removed 4 bases at V and 0 bases at J, with 13 bases between. The CDR3 covers 16 residues. CDR1 and CDR2 (germline): SGHAT, FQNNGV. CDR3 nucleotides: TGTGCCAGCAGCTCCCAGACAGGCGCCTCCTACAATGAGCAGTTCTTC. Translated, it gives CASSSQTGASYNEQFF.

CDR3 in amino acids: CASSLGQPSTDTQYF. As DNA, the CDR3 is TGTGCCAGCAGTTTGGGGCAGCCAAGCACAGATACGCAGTATTTT. The chain joins TRBV27 to TRBJ2-3; D perhaps matches TRBD1 (5 bases). Per the germline V gene, CDR1 is MNHEY and CDR2 is SMNVEV (reference sequence). Trimming cost V 3 bases and J 0 bases, with 10 bases left between them. CDR3 length equals 15 residues.

This chain uses TRBV5-4 with TRBJ1-4, with 10 bases matching TRBD1. The CDR3 consists of 16 residues. The V gene's germline CDR1 is SGHNT and CDR2 YYREEE (reference sequence). Trimming took 4 bases from V and 7 from J; bases not matched to a gene: 10. CDR3 in DNA: TGTGCCAGCAGCATTCGAACCGGGACAGGGGTTGAAAAACTGTTTTTT. Translated: CASSIRTGTGVEKLFF. Combining the CDR3 with reference TRBV5-4 and TRBJ1-4 gives the whole variable domain ETGVTQSPTHLIKTRGQQVTLRCSSQSGHNTVSWYQQALGQGPQFIFQYYREEENGRGNFPPRFSGLQFPNYSSELNVNALELDDSALYLCASSIRTGTGVEKLFFGSGTQLSVL.

The rearrangement links TRBV11-2 to TRBJ2-7; 8 nucleotides agree with TRBD2. CDR1 is SGHAT and CDR2 is FQNNGV in the germline V gene. This CDR3 is 16 amino acids long. V was pared by 3 bases and J by 4 bases, with 11 bases of the junction left unmatched. The DNA for the CDR3 is TGTGCCAGCAGCTTTCTAAGCGGGAGCCCTTATTACGAGCAGTACTTC. Protein product: CASSFLSGSPYYEQYF.

The chain is built from TRBV7-6 and TRBJ2-7, with a weak D call TRBD2 (7 bases). The CDR3 spans 14 residues. The V end lost 7 bases, the J end lost 1 base, and 14 bases lay between the germline ends. Germline CDR1 and CDR2: SGHVS and FNYEAQ. CDR3 bases: TGTGCCAGCACCGCGGGGGCAGGGTCCTACGAGCAGTACTTC. Translation: CASTAGAGSYEQYF.